Included here is one TCR beta chain sequence, with context. This entry comes from a study of shared clonotypes between healthy human individuals. Germline CDR1 SGHNT, CDR2 YENEEA. This CDR3 is built from 13 residues. The V end was cut by 3 bases, the J end by 3 bases, with 8 bases between. Clones were read by immunoSEQ multiplex PCR, and TCRdb kept only the in-frame ones, dropping some. The table has 150,000 to 200,000 clones, 60% to 75% seen once. Material: memory CD4+ T cells sorted from blood. Subset defined: CD45RA-negative fraction. This clonotype was sampled from a man aged 30 to 45 in good health. The gene calls are TRBV11-3 and TRBJ2-5; perhaps TRBD2 as D (5 bases). The CDR3: CASSFASKETQYF. CDR3 coding DNA: TGTGCCAGCAGCTTTGCTAGCAAAGAGACCCAGTACTTC.